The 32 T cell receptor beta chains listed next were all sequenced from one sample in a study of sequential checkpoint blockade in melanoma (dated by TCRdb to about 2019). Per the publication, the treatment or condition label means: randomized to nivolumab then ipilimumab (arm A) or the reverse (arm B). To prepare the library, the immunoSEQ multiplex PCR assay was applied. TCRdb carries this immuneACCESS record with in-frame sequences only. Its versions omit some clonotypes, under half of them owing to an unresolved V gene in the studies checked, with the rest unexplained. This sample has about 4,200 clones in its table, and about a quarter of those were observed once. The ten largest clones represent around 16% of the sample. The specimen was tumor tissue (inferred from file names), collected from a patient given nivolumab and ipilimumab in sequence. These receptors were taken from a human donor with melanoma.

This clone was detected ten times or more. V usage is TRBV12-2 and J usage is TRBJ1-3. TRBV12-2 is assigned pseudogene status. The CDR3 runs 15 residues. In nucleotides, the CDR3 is TGTGCCACCCAGCCCGGCAGCGTAACTGGAAACACCATATATTTT. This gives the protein CATQPGSVTGNTIYF.

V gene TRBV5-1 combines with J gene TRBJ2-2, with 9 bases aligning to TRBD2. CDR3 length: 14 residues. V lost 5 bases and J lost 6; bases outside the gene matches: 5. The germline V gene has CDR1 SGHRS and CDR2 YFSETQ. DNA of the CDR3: TGCGCCAGCAGAAGGGGGACTAGCCCCGGGGAGCTGTTTTTT. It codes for CASRRGTSPGELFF. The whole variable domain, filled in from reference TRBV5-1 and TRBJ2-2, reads KAGVTQTPRYLIKTRGQQVTLSCSPISGHRSVSWYQQTPGQGLQFLFEYFSETQRNKGNFPGRFSGRQFSNSRSEMNVSTLELGDSALYLCASRRGTSPGELFFGEGSRLTVL.

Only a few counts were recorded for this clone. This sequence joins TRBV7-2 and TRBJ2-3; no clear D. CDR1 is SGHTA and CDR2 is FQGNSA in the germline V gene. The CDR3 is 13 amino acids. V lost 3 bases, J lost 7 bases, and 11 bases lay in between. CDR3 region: CASSFRTVHTQYF. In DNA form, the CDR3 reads TGTGCCAGCAGCTTTAGGACGGTGCATACGCAGTATTTT.

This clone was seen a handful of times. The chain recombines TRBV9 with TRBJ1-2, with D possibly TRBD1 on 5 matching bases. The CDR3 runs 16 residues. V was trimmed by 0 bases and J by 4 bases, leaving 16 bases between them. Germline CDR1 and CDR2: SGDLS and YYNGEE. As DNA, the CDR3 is TGTGCCAGCAGCGTAGAGGGGAGGGGAAGCGGCTATGGCTACACCTTC. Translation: CASSVEGRGSGYGYTF.

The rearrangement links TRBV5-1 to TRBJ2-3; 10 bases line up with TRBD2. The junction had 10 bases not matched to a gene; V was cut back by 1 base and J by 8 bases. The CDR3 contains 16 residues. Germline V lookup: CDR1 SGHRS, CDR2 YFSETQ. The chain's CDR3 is CASSLLAGGDHGTQYF. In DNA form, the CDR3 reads TGCGCCAGCAGCTTGTTAGCGGGAGGTGATCACGGTACGCAGTATTTT.

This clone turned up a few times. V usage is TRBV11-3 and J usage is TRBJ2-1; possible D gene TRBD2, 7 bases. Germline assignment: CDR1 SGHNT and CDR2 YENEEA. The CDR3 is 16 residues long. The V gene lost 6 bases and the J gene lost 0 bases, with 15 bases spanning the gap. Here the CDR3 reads CASSFRRGGSYNEQFF. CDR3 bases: TGTGCCAGCAGTTTTCGGAGGGGGGGCTCCTACAATGAGCAGTTCTTC. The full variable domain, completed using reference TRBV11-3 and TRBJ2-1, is EAGVVQSPRYKIIEKKQPVAFWCNPISGHNTLYWYLQNLGQGPELLIRYENEEAVDDSQLPKDRFSAERLKGVDSTLKIQPAELGDSAVYLCASSFRRGGSYNEQFFGPGTRLTVL.

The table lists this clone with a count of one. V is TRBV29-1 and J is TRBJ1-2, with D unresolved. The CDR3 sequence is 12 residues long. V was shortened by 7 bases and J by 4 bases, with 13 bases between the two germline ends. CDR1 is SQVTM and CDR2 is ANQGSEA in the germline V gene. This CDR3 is CSARTESYGYTF. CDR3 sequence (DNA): TGCAGCGCCCGGACGGAAAGCTATGGCTACACCTTC.

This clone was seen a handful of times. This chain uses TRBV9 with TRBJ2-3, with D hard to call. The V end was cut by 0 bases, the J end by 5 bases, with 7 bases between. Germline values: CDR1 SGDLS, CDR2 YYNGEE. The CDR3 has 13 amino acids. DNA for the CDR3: TGTGCCAGCAGCGTAGGAGGCGGAGATACGCAGTATTTT. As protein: CASSVGGGDTQYF.

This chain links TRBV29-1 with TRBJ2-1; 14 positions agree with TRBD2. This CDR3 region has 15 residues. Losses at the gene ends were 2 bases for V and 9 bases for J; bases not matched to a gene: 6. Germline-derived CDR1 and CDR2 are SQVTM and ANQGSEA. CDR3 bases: TGCAGCGTTGAAATAGGACTAGCGGGGGGTGGTGAGCAGTTCTTC. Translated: CSVEIGLAGGGEQFF.

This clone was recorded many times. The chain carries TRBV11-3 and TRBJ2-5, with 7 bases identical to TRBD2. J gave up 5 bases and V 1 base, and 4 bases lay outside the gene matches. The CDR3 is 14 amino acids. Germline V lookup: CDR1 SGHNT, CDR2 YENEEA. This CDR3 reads CASSLGAGVETQYF. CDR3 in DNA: TGTGCCAGCAGCTTAGGCGCGGGGGTGGAGACCCAGTACTTC. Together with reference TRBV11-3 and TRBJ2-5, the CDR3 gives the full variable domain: EAGVVQSPRYKIIEKKQPVAFWCNPISGHNTLYWYLQNLGQGPELLIRYENEEAVDDSQLPKDRFSAERLKGVDSTLKIQPAELGDSAVYLCASSLGAGVETQYFGPGTRLLVL.

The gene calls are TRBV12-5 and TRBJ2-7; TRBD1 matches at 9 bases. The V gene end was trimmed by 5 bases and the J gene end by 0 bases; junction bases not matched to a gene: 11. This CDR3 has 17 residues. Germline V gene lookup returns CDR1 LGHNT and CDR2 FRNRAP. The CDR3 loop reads CASGPGTGRPLSYEQYF. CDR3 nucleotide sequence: TGTGCTAGTGGTCCCGGGACAGGGAGACCCCTCTCCTACGAGCAGTACTTC.

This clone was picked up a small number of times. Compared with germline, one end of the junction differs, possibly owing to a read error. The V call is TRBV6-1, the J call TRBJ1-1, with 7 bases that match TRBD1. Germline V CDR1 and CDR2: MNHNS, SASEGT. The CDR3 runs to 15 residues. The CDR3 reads CAISEGTAGNTEAFF. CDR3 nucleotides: TGTGCCATCAGTGAAGGGACAGCGGGGAACACTGAAGCTTTCTTT.

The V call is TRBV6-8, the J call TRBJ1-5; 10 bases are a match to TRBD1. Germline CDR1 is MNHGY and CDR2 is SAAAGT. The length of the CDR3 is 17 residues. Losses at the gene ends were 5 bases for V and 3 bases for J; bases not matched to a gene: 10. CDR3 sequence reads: CASSNTGTGVLNQPQHF. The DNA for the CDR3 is TGTGCCAGCAGTAATACCGGGACAGGGGTCCTCAATCAGCCCCAGCATTTT.

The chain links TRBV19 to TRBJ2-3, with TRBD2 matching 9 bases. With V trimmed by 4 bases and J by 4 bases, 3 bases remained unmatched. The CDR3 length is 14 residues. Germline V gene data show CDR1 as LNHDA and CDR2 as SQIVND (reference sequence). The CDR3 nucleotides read TGTGCCAGTAGTAAGCGGGGGGAAGCAGATACGCAGTATTTT. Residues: CASSKRGEADTQYF.

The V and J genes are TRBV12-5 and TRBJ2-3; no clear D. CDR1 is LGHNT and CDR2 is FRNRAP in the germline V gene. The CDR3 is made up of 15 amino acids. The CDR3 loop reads CASIPAIGSTDTQYF. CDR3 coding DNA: TGTGCCAGCATCCCGGCGATTGGCAGCACAGATACGCAGTATTTT. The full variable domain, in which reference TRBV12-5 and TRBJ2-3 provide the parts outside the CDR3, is DARVTQTPRHKVTEMGQEVTMRCQPILGHNTVFWYRQTMMQGLELLAYFRNRAPLDDSGMPKDRFSAEMPDATLATLKIQPSEPRDSAVYFCASIPAIGSTDTQYFGPGTRLTVL.

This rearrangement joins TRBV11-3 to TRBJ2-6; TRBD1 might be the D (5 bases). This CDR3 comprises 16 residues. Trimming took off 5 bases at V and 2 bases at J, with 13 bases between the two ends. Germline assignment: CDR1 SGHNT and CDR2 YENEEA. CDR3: CASSLLPGPGANVLTF. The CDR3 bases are TGTGCCAGCAGCCTCTTACCAGGGCCTGGGGCCAACGTCCTGACTTTC. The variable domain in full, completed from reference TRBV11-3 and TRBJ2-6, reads EAGVVQSPRYKIIEKKQPVAFWCNPISGHNTLYWYLQNLGQGPELLIRYENEEAVDDSQLPKDRFSAERLKGVDSTLKIQPAELGDSAVYLCASSLLPGPGANVLTFGAGSRLTVL.

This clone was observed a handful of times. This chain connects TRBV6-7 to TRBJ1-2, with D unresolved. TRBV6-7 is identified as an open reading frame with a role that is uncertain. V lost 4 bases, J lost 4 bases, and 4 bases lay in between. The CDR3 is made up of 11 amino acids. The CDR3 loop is CASSFGYGYTF. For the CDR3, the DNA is TGTGCCAGCAGTTTCGGCTATGGCTACACCTTC.

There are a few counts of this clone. The CDR3 DNA is TGTGCCAGTAACTTTGGACTAGGTGACACCGGGGAGCTGTTTTTT. Translating gives CASNFGLGDTGELFF. This chain links TRBV19 with TRBJ2-2, with 7 bases matching TRBD2. V shed 7 bases and J 3 bases; nucleotides not matched to a gene: 8. The germline CDR1 and CDR2 sequences are LNHDA and SQIVND (reference sequence). CDR3 size: 15 residues.

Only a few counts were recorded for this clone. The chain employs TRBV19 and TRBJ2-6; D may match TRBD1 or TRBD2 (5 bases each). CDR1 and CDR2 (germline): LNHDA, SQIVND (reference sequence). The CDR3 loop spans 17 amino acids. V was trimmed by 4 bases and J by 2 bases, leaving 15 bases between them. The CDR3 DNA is TGTGCCAGTAGTAACCTCGGGACGTGGACTGGGGCCAACGTCCTGACTTTC. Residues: CASSNLGTWTGANVLTF. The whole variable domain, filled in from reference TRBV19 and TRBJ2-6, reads DGGITQSPKYLFRKEGQNVTLSCEQNLNHDAMYWYRQDPGQGLRLIYYSQIVNDFQKGDIAEGYSVSREKKESFPLTVTSAQKNPTAFYLCASSNLGTWTGANVLTFGAGSRLTVL.

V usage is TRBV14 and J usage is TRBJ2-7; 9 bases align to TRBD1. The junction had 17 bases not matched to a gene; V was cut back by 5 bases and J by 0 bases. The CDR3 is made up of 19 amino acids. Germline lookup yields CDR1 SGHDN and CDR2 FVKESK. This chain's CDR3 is CASSFRGGTGKGSSYEQYF. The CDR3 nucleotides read TGTGCCAGCAGCTTCCGAGGAGGGACAGGGAAGGGTAGCTCCTACGAGCAGTACTTC.

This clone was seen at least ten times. CDR3 region: CASSPEGLTGEGTEAFF. CDR3 in DNA: TGTGCCAGCAGCCCCGAGGGCCTAACAGGGGAAGGAACTGAAGCTTTCTTT. The rearrangement uses TRBV11-3 and TRBJ1-1; 7 bases map to TRBD1. Germline V gene lookup returns CDR1 SGHNT and CDR2 YENEEA. The CDR3 extends over 17 amino acids. J gave up 5 bases and V 5 bases, and 17 bases lay outside the gene matches.

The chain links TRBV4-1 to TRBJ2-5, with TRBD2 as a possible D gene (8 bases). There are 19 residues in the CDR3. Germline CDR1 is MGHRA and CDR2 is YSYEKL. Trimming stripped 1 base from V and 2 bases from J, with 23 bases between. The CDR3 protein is CASSQAGRGSGSRQETQYF. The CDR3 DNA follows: TGCGCCAGCAGCCAAGCGGGCAGGGGGAGCGGGAGCCGGCAAGAGACCCAGTACTTC.

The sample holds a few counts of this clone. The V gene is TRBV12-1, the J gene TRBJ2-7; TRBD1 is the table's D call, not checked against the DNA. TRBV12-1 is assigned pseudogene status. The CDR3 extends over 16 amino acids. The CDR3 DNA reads TGTGCCAGCAGCTTTGTTGGCCACCGAAGCTCCTACGAGCAGTACTTC. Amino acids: CASSFVGHRSSYEQYF.

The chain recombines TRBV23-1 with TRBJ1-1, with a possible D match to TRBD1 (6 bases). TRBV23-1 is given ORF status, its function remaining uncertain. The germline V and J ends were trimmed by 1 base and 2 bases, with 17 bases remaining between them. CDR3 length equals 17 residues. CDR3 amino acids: CASSQLQGSGVNTEAFF. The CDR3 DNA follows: TGCGCCAGCAGTCAATTACAGGGTAGTGGAGTAAACACTGAAGCTTTCTTT.

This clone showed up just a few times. CDR3 loop: CASSEEGQWNQPQHF. The CDR3 bases are TGTGCCAGCAGTGAGGAGGGACAGTGGAATCAGCCCCAGCATTTT. The chain uses TRBV9 and TRBJ1-5; 7 bases are a match to TRBD1. This CDR3 contains 15 residues. V was clipped by 5 bases and J by 4 bases; unmatched bases: 9. CDR1 is SGDLS, CDR2 YYNGEE, per germline.

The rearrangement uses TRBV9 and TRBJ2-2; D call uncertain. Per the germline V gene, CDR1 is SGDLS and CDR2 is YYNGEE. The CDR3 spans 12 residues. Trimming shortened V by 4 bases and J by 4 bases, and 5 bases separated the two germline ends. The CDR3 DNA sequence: TGTGCCAGCAGCAGTCGCACCGGGGAGCTGTTTTTT. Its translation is CASSSRTGELFF.

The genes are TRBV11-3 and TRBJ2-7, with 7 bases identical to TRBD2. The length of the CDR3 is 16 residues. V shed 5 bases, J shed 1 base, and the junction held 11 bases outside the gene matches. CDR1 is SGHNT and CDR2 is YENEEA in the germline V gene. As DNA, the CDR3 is TGTGCCAGCAGCCATCGGGGGGAGGGCCGGTCCTACGAGCAGTACTTC. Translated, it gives CASSHRGEGRSYEQYF.

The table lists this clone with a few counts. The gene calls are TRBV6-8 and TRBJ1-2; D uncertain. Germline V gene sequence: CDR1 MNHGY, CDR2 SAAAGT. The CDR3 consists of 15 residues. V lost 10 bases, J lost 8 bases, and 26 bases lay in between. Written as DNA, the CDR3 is TGTGCCACCCGCTACGGTACAGCCCACTTTGAGGGCTACACCTTC. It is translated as CATRYGTAHFEGYTF.

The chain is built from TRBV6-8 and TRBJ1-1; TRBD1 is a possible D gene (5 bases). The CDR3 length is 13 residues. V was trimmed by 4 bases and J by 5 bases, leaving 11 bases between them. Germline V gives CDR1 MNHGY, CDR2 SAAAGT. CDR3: CASSSMGRTEAFF. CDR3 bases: TGTGCCAGCAGTTCGATGGGACGTACTGAAGCTTTCTTT.

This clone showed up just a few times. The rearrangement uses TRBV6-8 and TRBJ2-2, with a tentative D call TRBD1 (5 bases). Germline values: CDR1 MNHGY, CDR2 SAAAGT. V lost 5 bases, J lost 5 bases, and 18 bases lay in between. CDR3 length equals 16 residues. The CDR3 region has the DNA TGTGCCAGCAGTACCTCCGGGCAGGCAGGGACCGGGGAGCTGTTTTTT. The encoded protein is CASSTSGQAGTGELFF.

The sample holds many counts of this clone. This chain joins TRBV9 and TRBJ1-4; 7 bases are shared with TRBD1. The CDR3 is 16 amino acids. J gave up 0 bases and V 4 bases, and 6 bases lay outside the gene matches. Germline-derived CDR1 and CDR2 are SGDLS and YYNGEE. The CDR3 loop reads CASSPWGQPTNEKLFF. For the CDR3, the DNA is TGTGCCAGCAGCCCCTGGGGACAGCCAACTAATGAAAAACTGTTTTTT.

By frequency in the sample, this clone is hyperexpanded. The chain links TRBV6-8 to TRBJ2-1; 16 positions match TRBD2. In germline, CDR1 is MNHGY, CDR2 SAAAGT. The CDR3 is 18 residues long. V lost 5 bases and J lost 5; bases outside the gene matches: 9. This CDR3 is CASSPGTSGGAVDNEQFF. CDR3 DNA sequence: TGTGCCAGCAGTCCCGGGACTAGCGGGGGGGCTGTCGACAATGAGCAGTTCTTC.